This T cell receptor (beta chain) comes out of a study of CD8 T cells in ankylosing spondylitis. The CDR3 spans 15 residues. CDR1 is SQVTM, CDR2 ANQGSEA, per germline. V was cut by 4 bases and J by 2 bases, with 12 bases left in between. This clonotype has just a few counts. A single record per CDR3 protein comes from TCRdb applying MiXCR to the 5' RACE reads. The table has a few hundred thousand distinct CDR3 sequences, 20% to 25% seen once. V usage is TRBV29-1 and J usage is TRBJ2-6, with D perhaps matching TRBD1 or TRBD2 (5 bases each). Sequencing was carried out using blood, either unsorted or a sorted T cell fraction (not recorded which). This clonotype was sampled from a male donor with ankylosing spondylitis or in good health (not recorded which). The DNA of the CDR3 is TGCAGCGTTGTTACCAGGGACGCTGGGGCCAACGTCCTGACTTTC. Translation gives CSVVTRDAGANVLTF.